This TCR beta chain was sequenced for a study of blood T cell repertoires in COVID-19. Across the whole study: Sites across the United States, Italy and Spain contributed samples from acute and convalescent COVID-19. The analysed material was cDNA or gDNA that came from T cells, B-cell-depleted T cells, or PBMCs.

The germline CDR1 and CDR2 sequences are SGDLS and YYNGEE. V lost 4 bases to trimming and J lost 0 bases; unmatched junction nucleotides: 4. The CDR3 spans 15 residues. As originally analysed: Estimation of nucleated cell counts relied on the amplification of reference gene primers. The data were produced by immunoSEQ multiplex PCR, yet TCRdb's version contains in-frame clones alone and is incomplete. D and trimming come from the DNA, and the V and J calls and clone size come from that table. The table shows over 100,000 clones, with approximately 84% occurring only once. The sequence was obtained from a man aged 40-49 years with active or convalescent COVID-19. The chain joins TRBV9 to TRBJ2-1, with 7 bases matching TRBD1. Sequencing was done on a sample of peripheral blood. CDR3 nucleotides: TGTGCCAGCAGCCCGGGACAGAGCTCCTACAATGAGCAGTTCTTC. Translating it yields CASSPGQSSYNEQFF.